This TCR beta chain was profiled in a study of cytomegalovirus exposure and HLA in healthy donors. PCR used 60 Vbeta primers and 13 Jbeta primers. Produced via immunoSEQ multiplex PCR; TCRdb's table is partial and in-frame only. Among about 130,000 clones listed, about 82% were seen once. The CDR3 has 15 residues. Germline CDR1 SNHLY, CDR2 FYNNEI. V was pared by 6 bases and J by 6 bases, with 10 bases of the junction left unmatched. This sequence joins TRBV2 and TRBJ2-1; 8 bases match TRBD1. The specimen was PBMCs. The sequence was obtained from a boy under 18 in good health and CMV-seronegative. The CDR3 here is CASRADRGRANEQFF. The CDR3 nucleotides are TGTGCCAGCAGGGCTGACAGGGGTAGAGCCAATGAGCAGTTCTTC. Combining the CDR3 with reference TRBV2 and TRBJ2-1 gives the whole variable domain EPEVTQTPSHQVTQMGQEVILRCVPISNHLYFYWYRQILGQKVEFLVSFYNNEISEKSEIFDDQFSVERPDGSNFTLKIRSTKLEDSAMYFCASRADRGRANEQFFGPGTRLTVL.